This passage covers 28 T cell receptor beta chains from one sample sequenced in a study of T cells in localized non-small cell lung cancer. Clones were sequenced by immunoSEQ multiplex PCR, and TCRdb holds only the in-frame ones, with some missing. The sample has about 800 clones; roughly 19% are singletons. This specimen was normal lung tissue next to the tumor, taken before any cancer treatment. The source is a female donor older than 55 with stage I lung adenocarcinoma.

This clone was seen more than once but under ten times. The CDR3 is CASSFNRDEKLFF. Written as DNA, the CDR3 is TGTGCCAGTAGTTTTAACAGGGATGAAAAACTGTTTTTT. The chain joins TRBV19 to TRBJ1-4; D may be TRBD1 (6 bases). Trimming took 5 bases from V and 6 from J, leaving 10 bases between them. The CDR3 runs to 13 residues. From germline, CDR1 is LNHDA and CDR2 SQIVND (reference sequence).

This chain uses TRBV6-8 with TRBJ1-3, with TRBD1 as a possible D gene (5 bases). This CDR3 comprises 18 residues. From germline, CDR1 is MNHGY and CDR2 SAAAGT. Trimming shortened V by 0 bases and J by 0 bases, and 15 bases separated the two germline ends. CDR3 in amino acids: CASSYSRTTASSGNTIYF. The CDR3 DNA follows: TGTGCCAGCAGTTACTCGAGAACGACAGCCTCCTCTGGAAACACCATATATTTT.

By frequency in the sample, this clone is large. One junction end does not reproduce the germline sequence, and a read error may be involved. The CDR3 coding sequence is TGTGCCATCAGTGAAGGGGTGAGCAATCAGCCCCAGCATTTT. Protein sequence: CAISEGVSNQPQHF. The V call is TRBV6-1, the J call TRBJ1-5; weak D call: TRBD1 (5 bases). The CDR3 extends over 14 amino acids. The V gene's germline CDR1 is MNHNS and CDR2 SASEGT.

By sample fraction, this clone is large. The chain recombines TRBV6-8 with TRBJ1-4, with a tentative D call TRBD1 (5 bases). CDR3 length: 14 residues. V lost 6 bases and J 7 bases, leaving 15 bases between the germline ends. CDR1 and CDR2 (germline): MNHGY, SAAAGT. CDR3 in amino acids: CASRDTGWSEKLFF. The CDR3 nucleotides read TGTGCCAGCAGGGATACAGGTTGGAGTGAAAAACTGTTTTTT.

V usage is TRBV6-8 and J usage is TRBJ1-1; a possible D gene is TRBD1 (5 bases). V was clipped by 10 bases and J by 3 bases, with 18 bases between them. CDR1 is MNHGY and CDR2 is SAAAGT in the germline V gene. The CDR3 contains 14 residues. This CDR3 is CAIMGRLQDTEAFF. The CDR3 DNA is TGTGCCATCATGGGACGTTTACAGGACACTGAAGCTTTCTTT.

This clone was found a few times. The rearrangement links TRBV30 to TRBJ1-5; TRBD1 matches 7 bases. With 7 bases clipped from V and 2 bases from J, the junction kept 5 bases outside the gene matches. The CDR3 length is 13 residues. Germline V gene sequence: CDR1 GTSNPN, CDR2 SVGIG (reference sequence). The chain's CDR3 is CASKQGRNQPQHF. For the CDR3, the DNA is TGTGCCTCTAAACAGGGGCGCAATCAGCCCCAGCATTTT.

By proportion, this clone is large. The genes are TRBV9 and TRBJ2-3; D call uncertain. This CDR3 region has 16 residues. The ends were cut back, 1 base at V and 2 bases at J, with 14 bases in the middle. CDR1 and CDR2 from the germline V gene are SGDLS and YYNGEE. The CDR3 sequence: CASSVSTSPITDTQYF. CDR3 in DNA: TGTGCCAGCAGCGTATCAACATCACCGATCACAGATACGCAGTATTTT.

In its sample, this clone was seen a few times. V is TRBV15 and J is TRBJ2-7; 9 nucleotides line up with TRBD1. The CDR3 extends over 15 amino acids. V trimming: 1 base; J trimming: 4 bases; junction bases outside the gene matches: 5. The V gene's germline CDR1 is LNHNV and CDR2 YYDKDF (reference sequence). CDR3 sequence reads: CATSRATGGLYEQYF. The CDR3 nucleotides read TGTGCCACCAGCAGAGCCACAGGGGGCTTGTACGAGCAGTACTTC.

The CDR3 reads CATSLLGQGGNEQFF. In DNA form, the CDR3 reads TGTGCCACCTCCCTCCTCGGACAGGGTGGCAATGAGCAGTTCTTC. V usage is TRBV19 and J usage is TRBJ2-1; 8 bases map to TRBD1. V was pared by 10 bases and J by 6 bases, with 14 bases of the junction left unmatched. From germline, CDR1 is LNHDA and CDR2 SQIVND (reference sequence). The CDR3 runs 15 residues.

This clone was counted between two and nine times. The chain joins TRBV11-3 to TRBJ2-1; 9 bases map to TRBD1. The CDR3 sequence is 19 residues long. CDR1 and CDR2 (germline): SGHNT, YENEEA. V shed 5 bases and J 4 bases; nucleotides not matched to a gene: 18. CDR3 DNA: TGTGCCAGCAGCCCTTACGAGGTACAGGGGGCAGGTCATTACAATGAGCAGTTCTTC. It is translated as CASSPYEVQGAGHYNEQFF.

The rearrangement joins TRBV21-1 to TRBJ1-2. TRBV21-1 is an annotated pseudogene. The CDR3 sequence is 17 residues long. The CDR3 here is CASSVDPTDGSNYGYTF. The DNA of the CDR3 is TGTGCCAGCAGCGTAGATCCCACTGATGGCTCTAACTATGGCTACACCTTC.

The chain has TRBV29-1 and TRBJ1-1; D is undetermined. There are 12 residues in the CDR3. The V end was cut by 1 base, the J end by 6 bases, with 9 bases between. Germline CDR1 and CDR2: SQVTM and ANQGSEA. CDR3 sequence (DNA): TGCAGCGTTGAAGTGTACCCACCTGAAGCTTTCTTT. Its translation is CSVEVYPPEAFF.

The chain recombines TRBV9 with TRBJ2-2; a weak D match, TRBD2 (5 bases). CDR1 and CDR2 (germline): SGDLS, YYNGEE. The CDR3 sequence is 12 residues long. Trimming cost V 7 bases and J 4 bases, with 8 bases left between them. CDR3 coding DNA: TGTGCCAGCGGGAGCCTCACCGGGGAGCTGTTTTTT. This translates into CASGSLTGELFF.

The CDR3 protein is CAISVTGGEQFF. In DNA form, the CDR3 reads TGTGCCATCAGTGTTACAGGGGGAGAGCAGTTCTTC. The chain combines TRBV10-3 with TRBJ2-1, with 8 positions matching TRBD1. The CDR3 consists of 12 residues. The germline V gene encodes CDR1 ENHRY and CDR2 SYGVKD. The V and J ends lost 4 bases and 10 bases, in that order; junction bases with no gene match: 3.

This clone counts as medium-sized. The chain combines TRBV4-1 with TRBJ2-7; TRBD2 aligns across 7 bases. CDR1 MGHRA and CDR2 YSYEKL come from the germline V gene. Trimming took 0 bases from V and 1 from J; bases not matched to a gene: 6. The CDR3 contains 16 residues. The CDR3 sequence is CASSQDHPGGSYEQYF. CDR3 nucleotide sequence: TGCGCCAGCAGCCAAGATCATCCGGGAGGTTCCTACGAGCAGTACTTC.

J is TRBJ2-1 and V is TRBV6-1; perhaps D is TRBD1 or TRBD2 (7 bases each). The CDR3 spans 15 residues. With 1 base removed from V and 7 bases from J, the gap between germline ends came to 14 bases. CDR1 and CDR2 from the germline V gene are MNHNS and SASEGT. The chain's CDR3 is CASSEGSGGGNEQFF. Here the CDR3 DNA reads TGTGCCAGCAGTGAAGGGTCAGGGGGAGGGAATGAGCAGTTCTTC.

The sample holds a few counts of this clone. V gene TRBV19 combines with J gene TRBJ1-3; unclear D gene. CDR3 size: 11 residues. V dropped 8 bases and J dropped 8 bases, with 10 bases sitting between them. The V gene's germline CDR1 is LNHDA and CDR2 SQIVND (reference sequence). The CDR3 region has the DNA TGTGCCAGTCAGAGGTGGGACACCATATATTTT. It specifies CASQRWDTIYF.

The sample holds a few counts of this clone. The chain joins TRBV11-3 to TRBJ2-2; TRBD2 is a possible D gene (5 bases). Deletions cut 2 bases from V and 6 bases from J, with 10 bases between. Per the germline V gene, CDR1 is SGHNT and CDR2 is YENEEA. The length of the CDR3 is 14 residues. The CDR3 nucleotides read TGTGCCAGCAGCTTATGGTCGCGGGCCGGGGAGCTGTTTTTT. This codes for CASSLWSRAGELFF.

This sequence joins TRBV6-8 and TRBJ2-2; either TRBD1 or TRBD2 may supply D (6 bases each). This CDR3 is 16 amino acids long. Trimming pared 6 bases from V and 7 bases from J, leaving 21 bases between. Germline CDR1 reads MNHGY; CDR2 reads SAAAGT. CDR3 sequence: CASSSAGQIASGELFF. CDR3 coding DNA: TGTGCCAGCAGCTCGGCGGGACAAATAGCGAGCGGGGAGCTGTTTTTT.

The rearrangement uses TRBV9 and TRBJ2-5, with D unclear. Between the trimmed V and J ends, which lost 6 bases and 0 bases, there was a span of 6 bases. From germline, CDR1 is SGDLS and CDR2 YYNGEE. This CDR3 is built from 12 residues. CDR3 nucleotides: TGTGCCAGCAAAGCGAACCAAGAGACCCAGTACTTC. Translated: CASKANQETQYF.

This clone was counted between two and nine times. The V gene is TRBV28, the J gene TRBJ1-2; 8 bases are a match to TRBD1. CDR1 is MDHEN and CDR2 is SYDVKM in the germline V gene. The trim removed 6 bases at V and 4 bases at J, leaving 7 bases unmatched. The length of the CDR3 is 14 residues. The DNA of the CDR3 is TGTGCCAGCAGCTATCAGGGGGCTGGCTATGGCTACACCTTC. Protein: CASSYQGAGYGYTF.

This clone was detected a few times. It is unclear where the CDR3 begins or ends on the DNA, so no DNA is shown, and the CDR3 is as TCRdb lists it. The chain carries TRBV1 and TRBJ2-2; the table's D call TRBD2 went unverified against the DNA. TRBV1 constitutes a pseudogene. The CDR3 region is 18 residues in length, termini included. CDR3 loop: CASSQEFGPGSNTGELFF.

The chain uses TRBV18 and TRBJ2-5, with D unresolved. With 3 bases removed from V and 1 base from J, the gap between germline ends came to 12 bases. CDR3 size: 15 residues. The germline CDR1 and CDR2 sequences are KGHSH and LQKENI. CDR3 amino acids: CASSPRSGSQETQYF. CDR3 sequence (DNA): TGTGCCAGCTCACCTAGGTCTGGTTCCCAAGAGACCCAGTACTTC.

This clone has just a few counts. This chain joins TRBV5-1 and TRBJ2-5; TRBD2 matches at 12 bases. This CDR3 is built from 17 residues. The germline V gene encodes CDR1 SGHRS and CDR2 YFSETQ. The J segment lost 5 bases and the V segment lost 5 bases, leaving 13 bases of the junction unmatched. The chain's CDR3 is CASRPGLAGRRGETQYF. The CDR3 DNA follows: TGCGCCAGCAGACCGGGACTAGCGGGCCGTAGGGGTGAGACCCAGTACTTC.

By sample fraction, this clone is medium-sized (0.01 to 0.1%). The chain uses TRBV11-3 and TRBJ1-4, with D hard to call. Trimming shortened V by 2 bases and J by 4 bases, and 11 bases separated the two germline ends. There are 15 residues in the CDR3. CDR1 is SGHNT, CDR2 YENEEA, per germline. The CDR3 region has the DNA TGTGCCAGCAGCTTACAGTCCGGATTTAATGAAAAACTGTTTTTT. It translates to CASSLQSGFNEKLFF.

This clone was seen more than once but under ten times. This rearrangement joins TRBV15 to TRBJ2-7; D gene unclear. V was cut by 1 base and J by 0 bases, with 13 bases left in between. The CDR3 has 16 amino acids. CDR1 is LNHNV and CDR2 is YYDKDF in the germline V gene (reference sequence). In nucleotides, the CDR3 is TGTGCCACCAGCAGAGGTTGGGGTGAGAGCTCCTACGAGCAGTACGTC. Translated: CATSRGWGESSYEQYV.

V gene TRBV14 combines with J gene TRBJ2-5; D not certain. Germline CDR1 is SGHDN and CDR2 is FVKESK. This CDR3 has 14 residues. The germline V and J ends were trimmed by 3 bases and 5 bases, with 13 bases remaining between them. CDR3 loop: CASSQKWGSETQYF. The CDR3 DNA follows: TGTGCCAGCAGCCAGAAATGGGGTAGTGAGACCCAGTACTTC. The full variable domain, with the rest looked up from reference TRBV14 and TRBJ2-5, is EAGVTQFPSHSVIEKGQTVTLRCDPISGHDNLYWYRRVMGKEIKFLLHFVKESKQDESGMPNNRFLAERTGGTYSTLKVQPAELEDSGVYFCASSQKWGSETQYFGPGTRLLVL.

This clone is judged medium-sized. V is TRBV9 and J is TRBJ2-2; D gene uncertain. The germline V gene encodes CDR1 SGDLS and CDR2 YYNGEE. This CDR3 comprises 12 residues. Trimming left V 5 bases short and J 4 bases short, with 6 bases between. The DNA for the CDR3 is TGTGCCAGCAGTAGATTCACCGGGGAGCTGTTTTTT. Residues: CASSRFTGELFF.